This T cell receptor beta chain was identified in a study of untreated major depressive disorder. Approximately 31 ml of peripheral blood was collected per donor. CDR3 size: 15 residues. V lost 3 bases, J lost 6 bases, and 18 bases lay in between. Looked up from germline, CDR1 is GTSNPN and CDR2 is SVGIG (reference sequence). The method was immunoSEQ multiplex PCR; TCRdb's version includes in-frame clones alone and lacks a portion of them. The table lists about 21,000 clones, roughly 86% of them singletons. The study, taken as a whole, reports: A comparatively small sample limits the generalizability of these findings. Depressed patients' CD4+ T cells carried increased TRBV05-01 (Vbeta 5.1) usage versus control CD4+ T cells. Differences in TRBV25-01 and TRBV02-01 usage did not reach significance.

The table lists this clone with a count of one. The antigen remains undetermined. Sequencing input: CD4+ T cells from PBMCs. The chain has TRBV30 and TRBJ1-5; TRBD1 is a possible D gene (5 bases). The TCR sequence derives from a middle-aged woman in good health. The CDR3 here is CAWSPELGVTQPQHF. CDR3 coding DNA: TGTGCCTGGAGCCCAGAGTTAGGGGTCACTCAGCCCCAGCATTTT.